This T cell receptor (beta chain) emerged from a study of cytomegalovirus exposure and HLA in healthy donors. Study findings and constraints: Evidence from a later analysis indicated that most CMV-associated TCR beta chains looked HLA-restricted. A later analysis, which compared TCR beta chains of equal frequency, found the HLA-associated ones more clonally expanded.

As regards this clone: Its target is not known.

CDR3 length: 13 residues. Germline V CDR1 and CDR2: SGHNT, YENEEA. V shed 5 bases and J shed 8 bases, with 13 bases lying between them. Primers: 60 Vbeta forward and 13 Jbeta reverse. This table comes from immunoSEQ multiplex PCR, and its TCRdb copy is limited to in-frame clones, with some not included. The data show 150,000 to 160,000 clones, 60% to 80% seen once. The chain joins TRBV11-3 to TRBJ2-1; D remains ambiguous. What was sequenced was PBMCs. The clonotype originates from a man younger than 45 in good health and CMV-seropositive. The CDR3 region has the DNA TGTGCCAGCAGCCTGCAGGTAATCCATGAGCAGTTCTTC. Protein sequence: CASSLQVIHEQFF.